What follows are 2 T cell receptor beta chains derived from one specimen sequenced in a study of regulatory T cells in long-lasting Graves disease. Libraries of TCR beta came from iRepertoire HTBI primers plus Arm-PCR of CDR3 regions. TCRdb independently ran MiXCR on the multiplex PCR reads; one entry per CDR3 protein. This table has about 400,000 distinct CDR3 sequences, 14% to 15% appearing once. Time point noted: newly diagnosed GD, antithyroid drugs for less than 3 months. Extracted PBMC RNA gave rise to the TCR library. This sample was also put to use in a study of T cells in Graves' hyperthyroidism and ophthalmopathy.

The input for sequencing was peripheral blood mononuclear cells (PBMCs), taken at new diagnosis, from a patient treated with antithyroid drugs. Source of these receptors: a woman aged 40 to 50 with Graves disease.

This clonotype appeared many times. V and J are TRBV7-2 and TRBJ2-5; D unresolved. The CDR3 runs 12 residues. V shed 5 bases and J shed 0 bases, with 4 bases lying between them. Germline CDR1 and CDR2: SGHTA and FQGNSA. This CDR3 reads CASSLYQETQYF. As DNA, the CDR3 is TGTGCCAGCAGCCTCTACCAAGAGACCCAGTACTTC.

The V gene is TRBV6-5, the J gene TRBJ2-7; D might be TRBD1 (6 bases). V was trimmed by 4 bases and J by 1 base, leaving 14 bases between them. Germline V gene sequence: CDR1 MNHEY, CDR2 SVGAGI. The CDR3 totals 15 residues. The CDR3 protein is CASSSRQVGSYEQYF. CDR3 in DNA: TGTGCCAGCAGTTCCAGACAGGTGGGATCCTACGAGCAGTACTTC.